Each of the 5 T cell receptor beta chains below was sequenced from the same sample in a study of T cell repertoires in cytomegalovirus infection. Their antigen targets remain unknown. A single record per CDR3 protein comes from TCRdb applying MiXCR to the reads. The sample contains about 890,000 distinct CDR3 sequences, roughly a third of which appear only once. This material consisted of cultured CD8+ T cells from PBMCs, taken from culture after CMV antigen stimulation. The receptors shown here come from a human donor in good health (CMV status not recorded). Some clones in this sample may be carry-over from other donors' samples.

This rearrangement joins TRBV6-5 to TRBJ1-1, with TRBD1 identical over 8 bases. The CDR3 consists of 18 residues. With V trimmed by 0 bases and J by 1 base, 10 bases remained unmatched. Per germline, CDR1 MNHEY and CDR2 SVGAGI. As DNA, the CDR3 is TGTGCCAGCAGTTACTCGATAACAGGGGGGGAAGAGAACACTGAAGCTTTCTTT. The encoded protein is CASSYSITGGEENTEAFF.

V is TRBV28 and J is TRBJ1-1, with D uncertain. V was trimmed by 6 bases and J by 4 bases, leaving 12 bases between them. The germline gives CDR1 MDHEN, CDR2 SYDVKM. CDR3 size: 13 residues. CDR3: CASSPVGSTEAFF. The CDR3 coding sequence is TGTGCCAGCAGCCCCGTGGGAAGCACTGAAGCTTTCTTT.

The J gene is TRBJ1-3, the V gene TRBV25-1; no firm D call. The CDR3 has 18 residues. V lost 0 bases and J 0 bases, leaving 15 bases between the germline ends. Germline V gene lookup returns CDR1 MGHDK and CDR2 SYGVNS. The CDR3 DNA is TGTGCCAGCAGTGAATATCGGCAGGCTTATCCCTCTGGAAACACCATATATTTT. Protein sequence: CASSEYRQAYPSGNTIYF.

This chain links TRBV9 with TRBJ2-3; 10 nucleotides align to TRBD1. V was pared by 5 bases and J by 5 bases, with 8 bases of the junction left unmatched. CDR1 is SGDLS and CDR2 is YYNGEE in the germline V gene. The CDR3 is 15 residues long. CDR3 loop: CASSGGTGVVDTQYF. The CDR3 DNA reads as TGTGCCAGCAGTGGGGGGACAGGGGTGGTAGATACGCAGTATTTT.

The chain links TRBV24-1 to TRBJ2-1; D is undetermined. Trimming shortened V by 6 bases and J by 7 bases, and 9 bases separated the two germline ends. CDR1 and CDR2 (germline): KGHDR, SFDVKD. The CDR3 spans 12 residues. Written as DNA, the CDR3 is TGTGCCACCAGTAGATACTGGAATGAGCAGTTCTTC. Protein product: CATSRYWNEQFF.